The source of this TCR beta chain is a study of blood T cells in healthy people across ages. V lost 1 base to trimming and J lost 4 bases, with 12 bases between them. Germline CDR1 SGHRS, CDR2 YFSETQ. The CDR3 has 15 amino acids. General study results and limits: With naive T cell percentage, TCR beta diversity showed a strong correlation.

This clonotype is a singleton in its sample. Its antigen is unknown. For the second PCR, which ran for about 7 to 12 cycles, a sample-barcoded 5' primer and a J-beta primer mix were used. Each CDR3 protein gets one entry after TCRdb re-called the 5' RACE reads with MiXCR. The sample lists 450,000 to 600,000 distinct CDR3 sequences; roughly a quarter were seen once. The same data also went into a second study, on T cells of mothers and their children. This second study says: For cDNA synthesis, the complete extracted RNA was used (about 1.4 ug per 15 ul). Whether related or unrelated, pairs show similar shaping of TCR recombination output by thymic selection. An overlap that was slightly higher, though non-significant, was seen in related mother-child pairs versus unrelated pairs.

The rearrangement links TRBV5-1 to TRBJ2-1, with D tentatively TRBD2 (5 bases). This sequence originates from a boy between 2 and 15 years old in good health. Sequenced input: blood. CDR3 sequence reads: CASSLKQLAYNEQFF. The CDR3 nucleotides are TGCGCCAGCAGCTTGAAACAGTTAGCGTACAATGAGCAGTTCTTC.